The T cell receptor (beta chain) under discussion was sequenced for a study of blood T cells in healthy people across ages. It was with a sample-barcoded 5' primer and a J-beta primer mix that a second PCR of about 6 to 12 cycles was run. TCRdb re-called the 5' RACE reads with MiXCR, one entry per CDR3 protein. This table has 1.5 million to 2 million distinct CDR3 sequences, about 30% appearing once. Germline CDR1 SGHTA, CDR2 FQGNSA. With V trimmed by 2 bases and J by 6 bases, 6 bases remained unmatched. The CDR3 is 14 residues long. This chain links TRBV7-2 with TRBJ2-7, with 8 bases aligning to TRBD2. Sequenced: blood. This sequence originates from a woman aged 25 to 39 in good health. The CDR3 nucleotides read TGTGCCAGCAGCTTACTCCAGCGGGAGAGCGAGCAGTACTTC. It yields the protein CASSLLQRESEQYF. Looking up the rest from reference TRBV7-2 and TRBJ2-7 gives the full variable domain: GAGVSQSPSNKVTEKGKDVELRCDPISGHTALYWYRQSLGQGLEFLIYFQGNSAPDKSGLPSDRFSAERTGGSVSTLTIQRTQQEDSAVYLCASSLLQRESEQYFGPGTRLTVT.